Listed here are 8 T cell receptor beta chains from one sample, sequenced in a study of long-term antiretroviral therapy in people with HIV (dated by TCRdb to 2021 to 2024). The immunoSEQ hsTCRB v3.0 assay was used at survey level resolution to sequence the TRB variable region. TCRdb provides this immuneACCESS table in a form limited to in-frame rearrangements. Some clones are lacking; in checked studies, under half of them reflect an unresolved V gene, and why the rest are absent is not known. This sample gives about 31,000 clones in total; roughly three quarters of them show up just once. 3% to 3.5% of the sample belongs to the ten largest clones. Sample: unsorted PBMCs, taken 1.9 years after starting antiretroviral therapy. The receptors were gathered from a man younger than 35 with HIV.

This clone has a handful of counts. The rearrangement uses TRBV18 and TRBJ1-2; 7 positions agree with TRBD1. The CDR3 runs 13 residues. The V gene end was trimmed by 1 base and the J gene end by 8 bases; junction bases not matched to a gene: 4. CDR1 is KGHSH, CDR2 LQKENI, per germline. The CDR3 here is CASSPQGAEGYTF. The DNA of the CDR3 is TGTGCCAGCTCACCACAGGGGGCGGAAGGCTACACCTTC.

The chain recombines TRBV7-8 with TRBJ1-6; no reliable D call. The CDR3 has 12 amino acids. Germline CDR1 is SGHVS and CDR2 is FQNEAQ. Trimming removed 1 base from V and 10 bases from J, with 5 bases in between. CDR3 amino acids: CASSLVDSPLHF. The CDR3, as DNA: TGTGCCAGCAGCTTAGTAGACTCACCCCTCCACTTT.

The chain joins TRBV28 to TRBJ1-2; no firm D call. This CDR3 has 12 amino acids. The germline gives CDR1 MDHEN, CDR2 SYDVKM. The ends were cut back, 6 bases at V and 0 bases at J, with 5 bases in the middle. Here the CDR3 reads CASREANYGYTF. The CDR3 DNA follows: TGTGCCAGCAGGGAAGCTAACTATGGCTACACCTTC.

This clone was recorded only once. DNA of the CDR3: TGTGCCAGTAGTTTCATCCGGGGCAACCCCCTGGCTTACGGCGAACTGAACACTGAAGCTTTCTTT. This gives the protein CASSFIRGNPLAYGELNTEAFF. V gene TRBV19 combines with J gene TRBJ1-1; possible D gene TRBD1, 5 bases. Trimming took off 5 bases at V and 0 bases at J, with 34 bases between the two ends. Looked up from germline, CDR1 is LNHDA and CDR2 is SQIVND (reference sequence). The length of the CDR3 is 22 residues. Looking up the rest from reference TRBV19 and TRBJ1-1 gives the full variable domain: DGGITQSPKYLFRKEGQNVTLSCEQNLNHDAMYWYRQDPGQGLRLIYYSQIVNDFQKGDIAEGYSVSREKKESFPLTVTSAQKNPTAFYLCASSFIRGNPLAYGELNTEAFFGQGTRLTVV.

Concerning this clone itself: The sample carries other DNA sequences with the same CDR3. J is TRBJ2-5 and V is TRBV9, with a weak D call TRBD2 (5 bases). Germline V gene data show CDR1 as SGDLS and CDR2 as YYNGEE. The V and J ends lost 0 bases and 2 bases respectively, with 5 bases between them. The CDR3 contains 13 residues. The CDR3 coding sequence is TGTGCCAGCAGCGTAGGGACTCAAGAGACCCAGTACTTC. As protein: CASSVGTQETQYF. Variable domain in full (rest from reference TRBV9 and TRBJ2-5): DSGVTQTPKHLITATGQRVTLRCSPRSGDLSVYWYQQSLDQGLQFLIQYYNGEERAKGNILERFSAQQFPDLHSELNLSSLELGDSALYFCASSVGTQETQYFGPGTRLLVL.

The chain uses TRBV6-5 and TRBJ2-5, with 12 positions matching TRBD2. CDR1 MNHEY and CDR2 SVGAGI come from the germline V gene. V lost 5 bases, J lost 5 bases, and 3 bases stayed unmatched. The CDR3 has 14 residues. CDR3 in amino acids: CASSQLAGGETQYF. The CDR3 DNA reads TGTGCCAGCAGTCAGCTAGCGGGAGGGGAGACCCAGTACTTC.

This rearrangement joins TRBV27 to TRBJ1-6; D remains unclear. CDR3 length equals 14 residues. V gave up 4 bases and J gave up 9 bases, with 13 bases separating them. In germline, CDR1 is MNHEY, CDR2 SMNVEV (reference sequence). CDR3 nucleotide sequence: TGTGCCAGCAGTTCCCCAGGATTGGGTTCACCCCTCCACTTT. Translated: CASSSPGLGSPLHF.

This clone has just a few counts. This rearrangement joins TRBV7-3 to TRBJ1-1; TRBD1 is a possible D gene (5 bases). The CDR3 contains 13 residues. In germline, CDR1 is SGHTA, CDR2 FQGTGA. With 5 bases removed from V and 2 bases from J, the gap between germline ends came to 9 bases. CDR3 nucleotides: TGTGCCAGCAGCCCAGGACACAACACTGAAGCTTTCTTT. It translates to CASSPGHNTEAFF.